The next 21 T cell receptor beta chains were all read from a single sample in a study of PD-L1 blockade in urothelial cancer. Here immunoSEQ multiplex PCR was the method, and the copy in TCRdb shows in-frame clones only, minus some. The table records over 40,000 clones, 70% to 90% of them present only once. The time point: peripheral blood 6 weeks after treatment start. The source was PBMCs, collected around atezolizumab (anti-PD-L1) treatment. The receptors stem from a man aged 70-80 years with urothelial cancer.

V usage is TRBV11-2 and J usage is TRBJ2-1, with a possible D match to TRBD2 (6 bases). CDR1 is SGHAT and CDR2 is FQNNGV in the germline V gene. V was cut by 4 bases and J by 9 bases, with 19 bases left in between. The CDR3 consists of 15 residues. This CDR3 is CASSSYFGGSGEQFF. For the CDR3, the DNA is TGTGCCAGCAGCTCGTATTTCGGGGGTTCAGGTGAGCAGTTCTTC.

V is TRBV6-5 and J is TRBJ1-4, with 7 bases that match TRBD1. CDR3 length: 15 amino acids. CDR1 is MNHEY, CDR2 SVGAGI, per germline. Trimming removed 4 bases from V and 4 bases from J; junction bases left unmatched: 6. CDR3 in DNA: TGTGCCAGCAGTTCCTCCGGGACAGATAATGAAAAACTGTTTTTT. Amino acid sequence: CASSSSGTDNEKLFF.

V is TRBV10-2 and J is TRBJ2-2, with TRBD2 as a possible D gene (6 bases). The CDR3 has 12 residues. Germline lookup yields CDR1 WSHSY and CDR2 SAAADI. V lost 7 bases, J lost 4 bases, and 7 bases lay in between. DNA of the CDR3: TGCGCCAGCAACGGGGGCACCGGGGAGCTGTTTTTT. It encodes CASNGGTGELFF.

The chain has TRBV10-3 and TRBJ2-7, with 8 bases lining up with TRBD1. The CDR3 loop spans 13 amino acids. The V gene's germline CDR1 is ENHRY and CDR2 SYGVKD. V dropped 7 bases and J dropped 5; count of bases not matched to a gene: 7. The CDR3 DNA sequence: TGTGCCATCACAGGGGGCAGGTTCCACGAGCAGTACTTC. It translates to CAITGGRFHEQYF.

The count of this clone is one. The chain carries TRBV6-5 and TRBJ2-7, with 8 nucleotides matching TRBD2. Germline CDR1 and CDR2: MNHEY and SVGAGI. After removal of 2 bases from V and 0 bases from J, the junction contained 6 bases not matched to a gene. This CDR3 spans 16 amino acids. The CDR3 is CASSYLGTRGSYEQYF. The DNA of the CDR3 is TGTGCCAGCAGTTACCTCGGGACTAGGGGCTCCTACGAGCAGTACTTC.

The DNA of the CDR3 is TGTGCCTGGAGTGTACCGCCGGGTAGCGGGAGGTACGAGCAGTACTTC. As protein: CAWSVPPGSGRYEQYF. This chain joins TRBV30 and TRBJ2-7, with 10 bases lining up with TRBD2. This CDR3 spans 16 amino acids. Germline CDR1 GTSNPN, CDR2 SVGIG (reference sequence). Trimming cost V 0 bases and J 4 bases; bases outside gene matches: 9.

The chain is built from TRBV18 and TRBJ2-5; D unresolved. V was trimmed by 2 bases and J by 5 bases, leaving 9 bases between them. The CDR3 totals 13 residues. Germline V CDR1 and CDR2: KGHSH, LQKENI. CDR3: CASSPGSDETQYF. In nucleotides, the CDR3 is TGTGCCAGCTCACCAGGCTCCGATGAGACCCAGTACTTC. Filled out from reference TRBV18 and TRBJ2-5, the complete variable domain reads NAGVMQNPRHLVRRRGQEARLRCSPMKGHSHVYWYRQLPEEGLKFMVYLQKENIIDESGMPKERFSAEFPKEGPSILRIQQVVRGDSAAYFCASSPGSDETQYFGPGTRLLVL.

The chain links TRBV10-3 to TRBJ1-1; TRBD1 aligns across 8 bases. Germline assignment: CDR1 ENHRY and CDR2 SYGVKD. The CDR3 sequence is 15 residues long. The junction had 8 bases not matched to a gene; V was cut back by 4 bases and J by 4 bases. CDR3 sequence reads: CAISASGGLGTEAFF. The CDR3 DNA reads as TGTGCCATCAGTGCGTCAGGGGGCCTGGGCACTGAAGCTTTCTTT.

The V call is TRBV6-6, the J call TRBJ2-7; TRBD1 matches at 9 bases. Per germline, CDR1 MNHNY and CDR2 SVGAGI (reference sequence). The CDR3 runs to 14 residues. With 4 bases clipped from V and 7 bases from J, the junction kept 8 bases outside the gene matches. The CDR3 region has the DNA TGTGCCAGCAGTTCCCGGGACAGGGCAGGTGAGCAGTACTTC. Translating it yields CASSSRDRAGEQYF.

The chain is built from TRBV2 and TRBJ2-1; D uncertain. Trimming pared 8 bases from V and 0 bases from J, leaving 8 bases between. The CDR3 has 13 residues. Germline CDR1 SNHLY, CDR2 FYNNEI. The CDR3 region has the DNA TGTGCCAGCCAGGAAAGCTCCTACAATGAGCAGTTCTTC. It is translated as CASQESSYNEQFF.

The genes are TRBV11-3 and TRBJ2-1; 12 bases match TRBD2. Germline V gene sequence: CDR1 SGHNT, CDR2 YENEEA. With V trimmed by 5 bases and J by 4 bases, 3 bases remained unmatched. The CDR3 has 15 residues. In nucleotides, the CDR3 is TGTGCCAGCAGCCCGGGACTAGCGGGTTACAATGAGCAGTTCTTC. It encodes CASSPGLAGYNEQFF.

The CDR3 spells CASRGQGVYGYTF. Here the CDR3 DNA reads TGTGCCAGCAGAGGACAGGGGGTCTATGGCTACACCTTC. The J gene is TRBJ1-2, the V gene TRBV6-5; TRBD1 agrees at 10 bases. The CDR3 totals 13 residues. Trimming at V came to 6 bases and at J to 4 bases, leaving 2 bases not matched to a gene. Per germline, CDR1 MNHEY and CDR2 SVGAGI.

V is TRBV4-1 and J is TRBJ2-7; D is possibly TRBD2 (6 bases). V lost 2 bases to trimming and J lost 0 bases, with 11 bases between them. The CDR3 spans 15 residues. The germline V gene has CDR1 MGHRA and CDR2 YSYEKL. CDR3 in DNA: TGCGCCAGCAGCCAACTTGAGGGAGGCTCCTACGAGCAGTACTTC. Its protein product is CASSQLEGGSYEQYF.

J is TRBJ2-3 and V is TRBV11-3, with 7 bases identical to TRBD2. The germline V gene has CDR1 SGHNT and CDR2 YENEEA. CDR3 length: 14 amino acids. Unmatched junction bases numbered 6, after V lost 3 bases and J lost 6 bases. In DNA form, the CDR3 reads TGTGCCAGCAGCTTGGGAGGGGTTACGGATACGCAGTATTTT. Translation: CASSLGGVTDTQYF.

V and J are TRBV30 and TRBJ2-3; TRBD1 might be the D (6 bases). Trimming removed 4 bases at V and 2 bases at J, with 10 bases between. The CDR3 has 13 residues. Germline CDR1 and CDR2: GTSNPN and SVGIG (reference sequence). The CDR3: CAWIRGFTDTQYF. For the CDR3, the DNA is TGTGCCTGGATAAGGGGGTTCACAGATACGCAGTATTTT.

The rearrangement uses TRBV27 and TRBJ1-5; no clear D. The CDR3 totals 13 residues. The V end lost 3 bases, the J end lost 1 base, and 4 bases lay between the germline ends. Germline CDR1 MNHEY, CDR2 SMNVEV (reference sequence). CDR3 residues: CASSFLSNQPQHF. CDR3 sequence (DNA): TGTGCCAGCAGTTTCCTGAGCAATCAGCCCCAGCATTTT.

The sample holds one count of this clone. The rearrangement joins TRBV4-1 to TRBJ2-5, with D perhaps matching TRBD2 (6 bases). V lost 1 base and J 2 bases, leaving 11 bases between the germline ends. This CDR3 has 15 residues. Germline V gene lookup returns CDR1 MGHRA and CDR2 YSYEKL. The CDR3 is CASSQVLAEQETQYF. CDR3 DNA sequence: TGCGCCAGCAGCCAAGTGTTAGCGGAACAAGAGACCCAGTACTTC.

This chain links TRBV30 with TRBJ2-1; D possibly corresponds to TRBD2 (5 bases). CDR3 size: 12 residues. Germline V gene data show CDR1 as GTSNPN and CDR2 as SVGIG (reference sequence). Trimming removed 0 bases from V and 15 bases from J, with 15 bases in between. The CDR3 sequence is CAWSVRGHRVFF. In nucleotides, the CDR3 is TGTGCCTGGAGTGTACGAGGGCACCGCGTGTTCTTC.

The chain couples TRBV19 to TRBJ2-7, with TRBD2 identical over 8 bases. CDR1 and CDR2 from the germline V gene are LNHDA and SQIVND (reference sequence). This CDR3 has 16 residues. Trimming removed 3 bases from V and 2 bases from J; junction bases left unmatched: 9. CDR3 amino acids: CASSITSGSWPYEQYF. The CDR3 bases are TGTGCCAGTAGTATTACCAGCGGGAGCTGGCCCTACGAGCAGTACTTC.

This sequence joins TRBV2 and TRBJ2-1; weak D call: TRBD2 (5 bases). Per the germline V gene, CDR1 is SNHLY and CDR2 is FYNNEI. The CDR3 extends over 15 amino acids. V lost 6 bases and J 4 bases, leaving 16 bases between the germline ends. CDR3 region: CASRDPGSLYNEQFF. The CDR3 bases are TGTGCCAGCAGAGACCCGGGGTCTTTATACAATGAGCAGTTCTTC. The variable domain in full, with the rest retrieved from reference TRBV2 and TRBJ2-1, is EPEVTQTPSHQVTQMGQEVILRCVPISNHLYFYWYRQILGQKVEFLVSFYNNEISEKSEIFDDQFSVERPDGSNFTLKIRSTKLEDSAMYFCASRDPGSLYNEQFFGPGTRLTVL.

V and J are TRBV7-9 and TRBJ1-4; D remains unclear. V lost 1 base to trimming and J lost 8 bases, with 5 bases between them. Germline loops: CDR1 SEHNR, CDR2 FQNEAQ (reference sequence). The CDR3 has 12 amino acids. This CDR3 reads CASSLGSEKLFF. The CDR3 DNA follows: TGTGCCAGCAGCTTAGGTAGCGAAAAACTGTTTTTT. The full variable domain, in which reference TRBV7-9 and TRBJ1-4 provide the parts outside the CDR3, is DTGVSQNPRHKITKRGQNVTFRCDPISEHNRLYWYRQTLGQGPEFLTYFQNEAQLEKSRLLSDRFSAERPKGSFSTLEIQRTEQGDSAMYLCASSLGSEKLFFGSGTQLSVL.